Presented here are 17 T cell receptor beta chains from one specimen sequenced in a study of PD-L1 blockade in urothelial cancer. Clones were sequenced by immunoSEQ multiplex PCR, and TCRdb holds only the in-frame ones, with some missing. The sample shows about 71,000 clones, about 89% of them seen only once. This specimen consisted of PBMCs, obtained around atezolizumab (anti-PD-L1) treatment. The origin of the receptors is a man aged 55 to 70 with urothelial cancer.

The chain's CDR3 is CASSGRTGPNTGELFF. CDR3 nucleotides: TGTGCCAGCAGCGGTAGGACAGGGCCAAACACCGGGGAGCTGTTTTTT. This chain joins TRBV9 and TRBJ2-2; 8 positions match TRBD1. Losses at the gene ends were 3 bases for V and 2 bases for J; bases not matched to a gene: 6. The germline V gene has CDR1 SGDLS and CDR2 YYNGEE. The CDR3 covers 16 residues.

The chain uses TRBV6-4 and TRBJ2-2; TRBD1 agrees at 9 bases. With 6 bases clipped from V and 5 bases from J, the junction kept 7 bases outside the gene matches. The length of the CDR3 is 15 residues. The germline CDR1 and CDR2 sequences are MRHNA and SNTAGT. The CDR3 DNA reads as TGTGCCAGCAGGGCACAGGGGGCTGGAACCGGGGAGCTGTTTTTT. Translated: CASRAQGAGTGELFF.

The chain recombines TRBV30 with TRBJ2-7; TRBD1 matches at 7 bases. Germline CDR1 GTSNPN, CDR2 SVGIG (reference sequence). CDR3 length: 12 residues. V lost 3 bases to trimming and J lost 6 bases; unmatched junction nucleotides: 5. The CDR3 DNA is TGTGCCTGGAGATCCTACAGGGGCGAGCAGTACTTC. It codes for CAWRSYRGEQYF.

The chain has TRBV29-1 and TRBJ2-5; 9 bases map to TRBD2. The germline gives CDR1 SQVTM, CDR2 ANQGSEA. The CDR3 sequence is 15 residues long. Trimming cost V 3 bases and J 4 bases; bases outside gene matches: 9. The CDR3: CSVDGRGGPGETQYF. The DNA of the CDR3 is TGCAGCGTTGATGGGCGGGGGGGCCCGGGAGAGACCCAGTACTTC.

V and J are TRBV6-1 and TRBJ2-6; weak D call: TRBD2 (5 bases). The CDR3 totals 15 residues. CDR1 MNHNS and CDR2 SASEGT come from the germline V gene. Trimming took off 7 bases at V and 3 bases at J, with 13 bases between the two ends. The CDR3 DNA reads TGTGCCAGCATCGGGGTGGTTTTTGGGGCCAACGTCCTGACTTTC. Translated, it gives CASIGVVFGANVLTF.

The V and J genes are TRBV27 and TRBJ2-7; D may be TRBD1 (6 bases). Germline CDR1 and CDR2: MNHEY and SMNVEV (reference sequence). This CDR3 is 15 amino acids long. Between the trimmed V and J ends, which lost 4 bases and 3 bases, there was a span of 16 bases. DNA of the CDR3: TGTGCCAGCAGTTCTGTGGGGGCCGGAAACTACGAGCAGTACTTC. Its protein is CASSSVGAGNYEQYF.

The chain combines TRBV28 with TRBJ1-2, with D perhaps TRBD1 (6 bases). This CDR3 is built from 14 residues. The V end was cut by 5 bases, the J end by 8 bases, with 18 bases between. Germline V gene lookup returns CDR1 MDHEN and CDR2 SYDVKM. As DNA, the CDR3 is TGTGCCAGCAGTATACCACAGGGAACCGGGGGCTACACCTTC. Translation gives CASSIPQGTGGYTF.

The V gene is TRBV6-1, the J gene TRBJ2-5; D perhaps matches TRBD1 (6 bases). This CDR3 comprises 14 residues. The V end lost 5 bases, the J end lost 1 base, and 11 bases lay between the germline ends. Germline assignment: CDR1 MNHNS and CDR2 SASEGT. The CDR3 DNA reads TGTGCCAGCAGTAGGGACATCCTCCAAGAGACCCAGTACTTC. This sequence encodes CASSRDILQETQYF.

The DNA of the CDR3 is TGTGCCAGCAGCTTAGATCAGGCAGCCGGGGAGCTGTTTTTT. It is translated as CASSLDQAAGELFF. The rearrangement joins TRBV11-2 to TRBJ2-2, with D hard to call. Looked up from germline, CDR1 is SGHAT and CDR2 is FQNNGV. The CDR3 contains 14 residues. V lost 0 bases and J 6 bases, leaving 8 bases between the germline ends.

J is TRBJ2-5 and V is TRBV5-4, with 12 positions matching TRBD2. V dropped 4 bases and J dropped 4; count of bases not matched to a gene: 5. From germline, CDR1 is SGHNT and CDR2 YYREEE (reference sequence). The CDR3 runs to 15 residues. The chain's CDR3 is CASSNPSGGAETQYF. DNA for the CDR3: TGTGCCAGCAGCAACCCTAGCGGGGGGGCAGAGACCCAGTACTTC. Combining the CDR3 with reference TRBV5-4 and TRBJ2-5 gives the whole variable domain ETGVTQSPTHLIKTRGQQVTLRCSSQSGHNTVSWYQQALGQGPQFIFQYYREEENGRGNFPPRFSGLQFPNYSSELNVNALELDDSALYLCASSNPSGGAETQYFGPGTRLLVL.

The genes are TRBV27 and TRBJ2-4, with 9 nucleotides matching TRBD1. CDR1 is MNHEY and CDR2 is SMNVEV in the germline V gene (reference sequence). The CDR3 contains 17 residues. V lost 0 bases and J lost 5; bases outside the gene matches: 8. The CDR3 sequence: CASSLSPLQGAENIQYF. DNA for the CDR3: TGTGCCAGCAGTTTATCCCCATTACAGGGGGCTGAAAACATTCAGTACTTC.

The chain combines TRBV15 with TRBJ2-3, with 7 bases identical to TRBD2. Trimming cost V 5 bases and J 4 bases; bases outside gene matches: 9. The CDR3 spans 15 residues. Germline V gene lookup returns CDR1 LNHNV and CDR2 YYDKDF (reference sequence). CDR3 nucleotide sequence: TGTGCCACCAGCGCGAGGACTAGGTACTCAGATACGCAGTATTTT. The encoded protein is CATSARTRYSDTQYF. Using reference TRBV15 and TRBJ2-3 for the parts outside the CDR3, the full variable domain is DAMVIQNPRYQVTQFGKPVTLSCSQTLNHNVMYWYQQKSSQAPKLLFHYYDKDFNNEADTPDNFQSRRPNTSFCFLDIRSPGLGDTAMYLCATSARTRYSDTQYFGPGTRLTVL.

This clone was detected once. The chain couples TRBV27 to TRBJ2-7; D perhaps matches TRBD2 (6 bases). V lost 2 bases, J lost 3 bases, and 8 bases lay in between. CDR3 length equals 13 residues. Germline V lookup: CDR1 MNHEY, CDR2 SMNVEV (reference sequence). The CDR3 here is CASSLEGGYEQYF. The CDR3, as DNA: TGTGCCAGCAGTTTAGAGGGAGGCTACGAGCAGTACTTC.

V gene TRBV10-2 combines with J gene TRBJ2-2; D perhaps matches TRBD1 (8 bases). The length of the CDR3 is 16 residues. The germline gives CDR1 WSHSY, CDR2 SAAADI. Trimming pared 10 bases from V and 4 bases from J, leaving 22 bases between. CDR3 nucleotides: TGCGCCACTAGACAGGGGAGGGAGGGTCGCACCGGGGAGCTGTTTTTT. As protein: CATRQGREGRTGELFF.

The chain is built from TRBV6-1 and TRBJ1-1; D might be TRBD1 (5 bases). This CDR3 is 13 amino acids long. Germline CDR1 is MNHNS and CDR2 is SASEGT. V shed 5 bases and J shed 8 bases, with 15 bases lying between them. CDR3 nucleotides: TGTGCCAGCAGTAATCTACAGGAGCTAGAAGCTTTCTTT. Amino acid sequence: CASSNLQELEAFF.

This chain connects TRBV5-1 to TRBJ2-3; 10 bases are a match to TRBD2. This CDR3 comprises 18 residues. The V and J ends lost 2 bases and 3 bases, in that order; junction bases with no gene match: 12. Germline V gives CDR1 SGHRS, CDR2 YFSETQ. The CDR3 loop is CASSFRGNVAGGTDTQYF. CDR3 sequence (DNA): TGCGCCAGCAGCTTTAGGGGGAATGTAGCGGGGGGTACAGATACGCAGTATTTT.

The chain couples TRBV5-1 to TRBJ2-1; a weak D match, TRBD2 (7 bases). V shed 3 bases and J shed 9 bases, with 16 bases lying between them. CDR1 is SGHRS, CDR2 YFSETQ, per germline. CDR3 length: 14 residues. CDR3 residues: CASSSGGGYSEQFF. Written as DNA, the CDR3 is TGCGCCAGCAGCTCGGGGGGCGGGTATAGTGAGCAGTTCTTC.